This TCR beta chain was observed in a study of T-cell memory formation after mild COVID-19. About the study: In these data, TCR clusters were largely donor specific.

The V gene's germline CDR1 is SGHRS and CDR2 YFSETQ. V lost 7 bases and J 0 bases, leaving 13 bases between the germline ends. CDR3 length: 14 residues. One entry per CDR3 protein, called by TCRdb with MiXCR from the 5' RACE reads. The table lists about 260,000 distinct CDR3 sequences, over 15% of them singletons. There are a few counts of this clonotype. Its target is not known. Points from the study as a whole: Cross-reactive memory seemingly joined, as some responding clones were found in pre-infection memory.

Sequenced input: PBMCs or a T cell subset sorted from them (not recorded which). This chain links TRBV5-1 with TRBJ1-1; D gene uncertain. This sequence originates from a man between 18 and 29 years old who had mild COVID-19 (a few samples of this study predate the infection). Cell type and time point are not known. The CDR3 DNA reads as TGCGCCAGCGGGAACCCCCACATGAACACTGAAGCTTTCTTT. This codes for CASGNPHMNTEAFF.